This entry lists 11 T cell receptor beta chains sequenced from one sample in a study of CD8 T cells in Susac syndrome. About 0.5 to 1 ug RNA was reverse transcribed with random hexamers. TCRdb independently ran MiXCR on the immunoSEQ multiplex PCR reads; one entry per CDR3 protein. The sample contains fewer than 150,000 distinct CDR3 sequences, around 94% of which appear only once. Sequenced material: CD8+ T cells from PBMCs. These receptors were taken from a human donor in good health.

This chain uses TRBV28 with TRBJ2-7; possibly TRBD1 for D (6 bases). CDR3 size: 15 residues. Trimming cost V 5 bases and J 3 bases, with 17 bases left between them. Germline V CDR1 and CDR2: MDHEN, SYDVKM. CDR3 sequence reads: CASSDPQQGYYEQYF. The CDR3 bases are TGTGCCAGCAGTGACCCTCAACAGGGATACTACGAGCAGTACTTC.

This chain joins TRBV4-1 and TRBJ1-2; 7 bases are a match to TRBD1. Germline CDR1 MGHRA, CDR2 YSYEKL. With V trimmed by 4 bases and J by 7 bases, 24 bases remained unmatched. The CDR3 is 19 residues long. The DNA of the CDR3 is TGCGCCAGCAGCCTCGAAAGGGTGACAGGGCCCCGCGGTGACGGTGGCTACACCTTC. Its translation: CASSLERVTGPRGDGGYTF.

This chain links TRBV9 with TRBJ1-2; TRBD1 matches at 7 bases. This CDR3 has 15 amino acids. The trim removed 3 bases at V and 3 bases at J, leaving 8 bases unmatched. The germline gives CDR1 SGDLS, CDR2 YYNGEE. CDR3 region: CASSGIQGNDYGYTF. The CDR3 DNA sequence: TGTGCCAGCAGCGGTATACAGGGGAACGACTATGGCTACACCTTC. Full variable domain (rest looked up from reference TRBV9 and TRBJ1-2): DSGVTQTPKHLITATGQRVTLRCSPRSGDLSVYWYQQSLDQGLQFLIQYYNGEERAKGNILERFSAQQFPDLHSELNLSSLELGDSALYFCASSGIQGNDYGYTFGSGTRLTVV.

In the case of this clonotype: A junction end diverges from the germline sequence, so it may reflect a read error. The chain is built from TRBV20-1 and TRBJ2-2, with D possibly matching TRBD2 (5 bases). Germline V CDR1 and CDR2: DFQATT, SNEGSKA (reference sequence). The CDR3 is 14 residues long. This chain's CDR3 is CSTRDFLVTGELFF. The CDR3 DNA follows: TGCAGTACTAGAGATTTCTTGGTTACCGGGGAGCTGTTTTTT.

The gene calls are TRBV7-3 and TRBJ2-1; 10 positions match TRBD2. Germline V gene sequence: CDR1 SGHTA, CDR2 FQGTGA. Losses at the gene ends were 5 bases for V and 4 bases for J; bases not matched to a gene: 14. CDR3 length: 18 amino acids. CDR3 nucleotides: TGTGCCAGCAGCCCAGGCCTAGCGGGAGAGCTTTCTTACAATGAGCAGTTCTTC. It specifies CASSPGLAGELSYNEQFF.

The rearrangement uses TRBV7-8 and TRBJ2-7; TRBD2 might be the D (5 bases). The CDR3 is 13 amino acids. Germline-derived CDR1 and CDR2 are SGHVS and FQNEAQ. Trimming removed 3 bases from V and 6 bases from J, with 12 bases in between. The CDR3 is CASSFGPGSEQYF. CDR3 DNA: TGTGCCAGCAGCTTTGGGCCGGGATCCGAGCAGTACTTC.

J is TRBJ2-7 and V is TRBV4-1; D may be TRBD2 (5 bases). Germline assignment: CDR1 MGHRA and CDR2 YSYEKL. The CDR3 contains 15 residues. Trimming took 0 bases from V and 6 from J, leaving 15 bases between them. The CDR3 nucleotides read TGCGCCAGCAGCCAAGATGGGAGAGGGCTGGGCGAGCAGTACTTC. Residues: CASSQDGRGLGEQYF.

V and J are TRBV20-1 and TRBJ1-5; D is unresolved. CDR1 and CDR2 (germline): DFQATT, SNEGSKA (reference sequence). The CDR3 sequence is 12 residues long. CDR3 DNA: TGCAGCACTCGCGAGCTACCCGGGCCCCAGCATTTT. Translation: CSTRELPGPQHF.

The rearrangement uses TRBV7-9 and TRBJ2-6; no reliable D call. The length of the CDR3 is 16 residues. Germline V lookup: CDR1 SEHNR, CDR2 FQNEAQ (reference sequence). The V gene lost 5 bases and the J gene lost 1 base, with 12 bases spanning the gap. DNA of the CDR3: TGTGCCAGCAGCCCGGACGGAGCTTCTGGGGCCAACGTCCTGACTTTC. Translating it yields CASSPDGASGANVLTF. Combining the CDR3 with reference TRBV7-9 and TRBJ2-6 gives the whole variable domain DTGVSQNPRHKITKRGQNVTFRCDPISEHNRLYWYRQTLGQGPEFLTYFQNEAQLEKSRLLSDRFSAERPKGSFSTLEIQRTEQGDSAMYLCASSPDGASGANVLTFGAGSRLTVL.

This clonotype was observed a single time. Here the CDR3 reads CACGRTNNEQFF. For the CDR3, the DNA is TGTGCCTGCGGGAGGACTAACAATGAGCAGTTCTTC. The chain combines TRBV19 with TRBJ2-1; 8 bases map to TRBD2. Germline V CDR1 and CDR2: LNHDA, SQIVND (reference sequence). After removal of 11 bases from V and 5 bases from J, the junction contained 5 bases not matched to a gene. This CDR3 region has 12 residues. The full variable domain, completed using reference TRBV19 and TRBJ2-1, is DGGITQSPKYLFRKEGQNVTLSCEQNLNHDAMYWYRQDPGQGLRLIYYSQIVNDFQKGDIAEGYSVSREKKESFPLTVTSAQKNPTAFYLCACGRTNNEQFFGPGTRLTVL.

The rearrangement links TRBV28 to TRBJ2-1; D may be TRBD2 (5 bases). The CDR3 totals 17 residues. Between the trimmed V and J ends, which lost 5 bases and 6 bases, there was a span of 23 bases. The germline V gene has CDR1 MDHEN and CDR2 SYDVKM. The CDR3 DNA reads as TGTGCCAGCAGTACAGCCGGGTCCCATTACGCGGGCAATGAGCAGTTCTTC. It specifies CASSTAGSHYAGNEQFF.